These 30 T cell receptor beta chains originate from one sample sequenced in a study of technical replicates of blood from a handful of donors. TCRdb keeps only in-frame clones here, not all; method: immunoSEQ multiplex PCR. The repertoire consists of under 95,000 clones, with about nine tenths occurring once and the leading ten covering 0.3% to 0.4%. The sample comprised T cells isolated from PBMCs. These TCRs come from a human donor in good health. Some clones in this sample may be carry-over from other donors' samples.

The chain uses TRBV28 and TRBJ1-1; D gene uncertain. CDR3 length equals 14 residues. The germline V gene has CDR1 MDHEN and CDR2 SYDVKM. The germline V and J ends were trimmed by 10 bases and 5 bases, with 20 bases remaining between them. In nucleotides, the CDR3 is TGTGCCACCTGGGAGGCGACCCCCAATACTGAAGCTTTCTTT. This codes for CATWEATPNTEAFF.

To note about this clone: The junction does not match germline at one end; this may be a read error. This chain connects TRBV29-1 to TRBJ2-1, with D perhaps matching TRBD1 (5 bases). The length of the CDR3 is 13 residues. The V gene's germline CDR1 is SQVTM and CDR2 ANQGSEA. The CDR3 region has the DNA TGCAGCGTGGAAGATCAGGGAATCGGTGAGCAGTTCTTC. Translated: CSVEDQGIGEQFF.

The chain employs TRBV5-1 and TRBJ2-7; D remains unclear. CDR3 size: 13 residues. Trimming cost V 0 bases and J 3 bases, with 7 bases left between them. Looked up from germline, CDR1 is SGHRS and CDR2 is YFSETQ. The CDR3 region has the DNA TGCGCCAGCAGCTTGGAGTTCGGCTACGAGCAGTACTTC. It translates to CASSLEFGYEQYF. Supplemented by reference TRBV5-1 and TRBJ2-7, the full variable domain reads KAGVTQTPRYLIKTRGQQVTLSCSPISGHRSVSWYQQTPGQGLQFLFEYFSETQRNKGNFPGRFSGRQFSNSRSEMNVSTLELGDSALYLCASSLEFGYEQYFGPGTRLTVT.

The CDR3 sequence is CASSLGLAVTYNEQFF. The CDR3 DNA is TGTGCCAGCAGTTTAGGGCTAGCGGTCACCTACAATGAGCAGTTCTTC. The chain is built from TRBV2 and TRBJ2-1; 7 bases align to TRBD2. Unmatched junction bases numbered 9, after V lost 5 bases and J lost 2 bases. The germline V gene has CDR1 SNHLY and CDR2 FYNNEI. The CDR3 is made up of 16 amino acids.

This clone has only one observation. V usage is TRBV14 and J usage is TRBJ1-1; 7 nucleotides line up with TRBD1. The V and J ends lost 11 bases and 5 bases, in that order; junction bases with no gene match: 23. The germline V gene encodes CDR1 SGHDN and CDR2 FVKESK. The CDR3 length is 17 residues. The CDR3 here is CAASQSVGPTGRTEAFF. CDR3 sequence (DNA): TGTGCCGCCAGCCAAAGCGTAGGTCCGACAGGGCGAACTGAAGCTTTCTTT.

This chain connects TRBV5-6 to TRBJ2-1, with 9 bases aligning to TRBD2. There are 17 residues in the CDR3. The V gene end was trimmed by 2 bases and the J gene end by 7 bases; junction bases not matched to a gene: 13. Germline loops: CDR1 SGHDT, CDR2 YYEEEE. The CDR3: CASSFGAGGGGRNEQFF. The CDR3 DNA reads as TGTGCCAGCAGCTTTGGGGCGGGAGGGGGTGGAAGGAATGAGCAGTTCTTC. Filled out from reference TRBV5-6 and TRBJ2-1, the complete variable domain reads DAGVTQSPTHLIKTRGQQVTLRCSPKSGHDTVSWYQQALGQGPQFIFQYYEEEERQRGNFPDRFSGHQFPNYSSELNVNALLLGDSALYLCASSFGAGGGGRNEQFFGPGTRLTVL.

This chain uses TRBV7-6 with TRBJ1-1; 10 nucleotides agree with TRBD1. J gave up 2 bases and V 5 bases, and 5 bases lay outside the gene matches. Germline values: CDR1 SGHVS, CDR2 FNYEAQ. The CDR3 has 15 amino acids. The CDR3 here is CASSGGQGINTEAFF. CDR3 DNA sequence: TGTGCCAGCAGCGGGGGACAGGGGATTAACACTGAAGCTTTCTTT.

The chain is built from TRBV27 and TRBJ1-6; TRBD1 matches 7 bases. This CDR3 is built from 14 residues. The germline gives CDR1 MNHEY, CDR2 SMNVEV (reference sequence). With V trimmed by 8 bases and J by 9 bases, 10 bases remained unmatched. In DNA, the CDR3 is TGTGCCAGCTCCCCGGGGCAGGGGGGTTCACCCCTCCACTTT. Protein: CASSPGQGGSPLHF.

The chain has TRBV28 and TRBJ2-1; D possibly corresponds to TRBD2 (5 bases). The CDR3 runs 13 residues. Germline V gives CDR1 MDHEN, CDR2 SYDVKM. V gave up 5 bases and J gave up 9 bases, with 14 bases separating them. CDR3 residues: CASSPVSRAEQFF. CDR3 nucleotides: TGTGCCAGCAGTCCGGTCTCGAGGGCTGAGCAGTTCTTC.

This chain links TRBV6-5 with TRBJ1-1; TRBD1 might be the D (6 bases). V lost 4 bases and J 1 base, leaving 7 bases between the germline ends. CDR3 length: 13 residues. In germline, CDR1 is MNHEY, CDR2 SVGAGI. The CDR3 region is CASSWDKNTEAFF. In DNA, the CDR3 is TGTGCCAGCAGTTGGGACAAGAACACTGAAGCTTTCTTT.

This rearrangement joins TRBV4-1 to TRBJ2-2; 8 nucleotides agree with TRBD1. The CDR3 has 14 amino acids. Trimming removed 4 bases from V and 7 bases from J; junction bases left unmatched: 5. Germline V gives CDR1 MGHRA, CDR2 YSYEKL. The CDR3 DNA is TGCGCCAGCAGCCTGGACAGGGCGGACGGGGAGCTGTTTTTT. Amino acids: CASSLDRADGELFF.

The chain joins TRBV7-2 to TRBJ2-7; 10 bases agree with TRBD2. The CDR3 totals 16 residues. Germline values: CDR1 SGHTA, CDR2 FQGNSA. The V segment lost 0 bases and the J segment 5 bases; nucleotides outside the gene matches: 7. CDR3 coding DNA: TGTGCCAGCAGCTTAGCGCCGGGACTAGCGATTGACGAGCAGTACTTC. This encodes CASSLAPGLAIDEQYF.

This sequence joins TRBV11-2 and TRBJ2-7; a weak D match, TRBD2 (6 bases). This CDR3 has 15 amino acids. V was pared by 5 bases and J by 0 bases, with 14 bases between. Germline-derived CDR1 and CDR2 are SGHAT and FQNNGV. The CDR3 here is CASSPLRRDSYEQYF. The DNA for the CDR3 is TGTGCCAGCAGCCCGCTTCGGCGGGACTCCTACGAGCAGTACTTC.

V gene TRBV4-2 combines with J gene TRBJ1-2; D is possibly TRBD1 (6 bases). Per germline, CDR1 LGHNA and CDR2 YNFKEQ. V was pared by 4 bases and J by 8 bases, with 20 bases between. The CDR3 contains 15 residues. CDR3 nucleotides: TGTGCCAGCAGCCCCCGCTTAGAGGCAGGGGTCGGCTACACCTTC. Translated, it gives CASSPRLEAGVGYTF.

This sequence joins TRBV9 and TRBJ2-7; 11 nucleotides align to TRBD2. The V gene's germline CDR1 is SGDLS and CDR2 YYNGEE. This CDR3 is built from 15 residues. The J segment lost 0 bases and the V segment lost 3 bases, leaving 2 bases of the junction unmatched. CDR3 sequence: CASSGGLAASYEQYF. CDR3 in DNA: TGTGCCAGCAGCGGGGGACTAGCGGCCTCCTACGAGCAGTACTTC.

In nucleotides, the CDR3 is TGTGCCAGCAGTGGGGGGACAAGGAACACTGAAGCTTTCTTT. It encodes CASSGGTRNTEAFF. This sequence joins TRBV2 and TRBJ1-1, with a tentative D call TRBD1 (6 bases). CDR3 length: 14 residues. V lost 4 bases and J 1 base, leaving 10 bases between the germline ends. CDR1 and CDR2 (germline): SNHLY, FYNNEI. Complete variable domain (other parts from reference TRBV2 and TRBJ1-1): EPEVTQTPSHQVTQMGQEVILRCVPISNHLYFYWYRQILGQKVEFLVSFYNNEISEKSEIFDDQFSVERPDGSNFTLKIRSTKLEDSAMYFCASSGGTRNTEAFFGQGTRLTVV.

The chain couples TRBV7-9 to TRBJ2-7, with D perhaps matching TRBD1 (6 bases). Trimming took 1 base from V and 5 from J, leaving 12 bases between them. Germline values: CDR1 SEHNR, CDR2 FQNEAQ (reference sequence). The length of the CDR3 is 14 residues. The CDR3 is CASSLGRGWDEQYF. The CDR3 coding sequence is TGTGCCAGCAGCTTAGGCAGGGGCTGGGACGAGCAGTACTTC. Based on the CDR3 plus reference TRBV7-9 and TRBJ2-7, the full variable domain is DTGVSQNPRHKITKRGQNVTFRCDPISEHNRLYWYRQTLGQGPEFLTYFQNEAQLEKSRLLSDRFSAERPKGSFSTLEIQRTEQGDSAMYLCASSLGRGWDEQYFGPGTRLTVT.

The V call is TRBV9, the J call TRBJ1-2; D is uncertain. The CDR3 is made up of 15 amino acids. CDR1 is SGDLS, CDR2 YYNGEE, per germline. V lost 0 bases and J lost 9, with 18 bases in between. The CDR3 here is CASSVAGSSGSSYTF. CDR3 bases: TGTGCCAGCAGCGTAGCCGGGTCGAGTGGATCAAGCTACACCTTC.

The chain employs TRBV11-2 and TRBJ2-1; 8 bases are a match to TRBD2. This CDR3 contains 15 residues. Germline CDR1 and CDR2: SGHAT and FQNNGV. J was trimmed by 1 base and V by 4 bases; bases with no gene match: 3. The CDR3 region has the DNA TGTGCCAGCAGCTCGGGGGGGGGTTCCTACAATGAGCAGTTCTTC. Translating gives CASSSGGGSYNEQFF.

The chain couples TRBV5-1 to TRBJ2-5, with a tentative D call TRBD2 (6 bases). Trimming removed 7 bases from V and 2 bases from J, with 12 bases in between. Germline CDR1 SGHRS, CDR2 YFSETQ. The CDR3 is 13 residues long. The CDR3 DNA follows: TGCGCCAGCGCGGGGTGGCCTCAAGAGACCCAGTACTTC. It yields the protein CASAGWPQETQYF.

V and J are TRBV19 and TRBJ2-5, with 10 positions matching TRBD2. CDR3 length equals 16 residues. The V gene end was trimmed by 1 base and the J gene end by 6 bases; junction bases not matched to a gene: 8. Germline V gene data show CDR1 as LNHDA and CDR2 as SQIVND (reference sequence). Here the CDR3 DNA reads TGTGCCAGTAGTATAGGAGGAACTAGCGGGATACAGACCCAGTACTTC. Its protein is CASSIGGTSGIQTQYF. Complete variable domain (other parts from reference TRBV19 and TRBJ2-5): DGGITQSPKYLFRKEGQNVTLSCEQNLNHDAMYWYRQDPGQGLRLIYYSQIVNDFQKGDIAEGYSVSREKKESFPLTVTSAQKNPTAFYLCASSIGGTSGIQTQYFGPGTRLLVL.

The chain employs TRBV2 and TRBJ2-5; tentatively, D is TRBD2 (6 bases). Looked up from germline, CDR1 is SNHLY and CDR2 is FYNNEI. The CDR3 is 14 amino acids. Trimming cost V 6 bases and J 5 bases, with 16 bases left between them. CDR3 protein: CASSAGLTGETQYF. Here the CDR3 DNA reads TGTGCCAGCAGCGCCGGACTAACCGGTGAGACCCAGTACTTC.

This clone was found once. This chain joins TRBV7-9 and TRBJ2-7; the match to TRBD1 covers 10 bases. CDR3 size: 14 residues. The germline CDR1 and CDR2 sequences are SEHNR and FQNEAQ (reference sequence). After removal of 2 bases from V and 3 bases from J, the junction contained 1 base not matched to a gene. CDR3 loop: CASSLWDRGYEQYF. The DNA of the CDR3 is TGTGCCAGCAGCTTATGGGACAGGGGCTACGAGCAGTACTTC.

V and J are TRBV10-3 and TRBJ2-7; 8 positions agree with TRBD2. Looked up from germline, CDR1 is ENHRY and CDR2 is SYGVKD. The V gene end was trimmed by 6 bases and the J gene end by 4 bases; junction bases not matched to a gene: 8. The CDR3 is 14 residues long. The CDR3 DNA reads TGTGCCATCAGCCCAGGGAGCGGGAGTTACGAGCAGTACTTC. This codes for CAISPGSGSYEQYF.

This chain connects TRBV18 to TRBJ1-1; 9 nucleotides align to TRBD1. The CDR3 spans 15 residues. Germline values: CDR1 KGHSH, CDR2 LQKENI. With V trimmed by 3 bases and J by 5 bases, 7 bases remained unmatched. The CDR3 nucleotides read TGTGCCAGCTCACCTGCCGGGACAGGGAGGACTGAAGCTTTCTTT. Translated: CASSPAGTGRTEAFF.

The table lists this clone with a few counts. V usage is TRBV6-6 and J usage is TRBJ1-6; 9 bases map to TRBD1. Per germline, CDR1 MNHNY and CDR2 SVGAGI (reference sequence). The CDR3 spans 15 residues. With V trimmed by 0 bases and J by 9 bases, 3 bases remained unmatched. The CDR3 DNA reads TGTGCCAGCAGTTACTCGAGGGACAGGGTTTCACCCCTCCACTTT. Its protein is CASSYSRDRVSPLHF.

This chain connects TRBV5-1 to TRBJ2-1; weak D call: TRBD1 (5 bases). Between the trimmed V and J ends, which lost 3 bases and 5 bases, there was a span of 15 bases. CDR1 and CDR2 from the germline V gene are SGHRS and YFSETQ. The CDR3 is 15 residues long. The CDR3 DNA is TGCGCCAGCAGCTGGTTCAGGGTGTCCGACAATGAGCAGTTCTTC. Its translation: CASSWFRVSDNEQFF.

CDR3 sequence: CASSLDGDEQYF. The CDR3 coding sequence is TGCGCCAGCAGCTTGGACGGAGACGAGCAGTACTTC. The chain joins TRBV5-1 to TRBJ2-7; D gene unclear. Germline V gene data show CDR1 as SGHRS and CDR2 as YFSETQ. There are 12 residues in the CDR3. V gave up 0 bases and J gave up 5 bases, with 6 bases separating them.

The chain recombines TRBV27 with TRBJ1-5, with D perhaps TRBD1 (6 bases). This CDR3 contains 20 residues. Looked up from germline, CDR1 is MNHEY and CDR2 is SMNVEV (reference sequence). Trimming stripped 3 bases from V and 2 bases from J, with 26 bases between. CDR3 amino acids: CASSFPGQTPLVEGNQPQHF. DNA for the CDR3: TGTGCCAGCAGTTTCCCAGGACAGACTCCCCTAGTAGAGGGCAATCAGCCCCAGCATTTT.

V gene TRBV30 combines with J gene TRBJ2-7; the match to TRBD2 covers 7 bases. Trimming took 2 bases from V and 2 from J; bases not matched to a gene: 3. Germline CDR1 reads GTSNPN; CDR2 reads SVGIG (reference sequence). The CDR3 contains 13 residues. The CDR3 DNA reads TGTGCCTGGAGTTTAGCGGGCACCTACGAGCAGTACTTC. Translation: CAWSLAGTYEQYF.